The 21 T cell receptor beta chains reported below all come from one sample, sequenced in a study of OX40 agonist ivuxolimab in advanced cancers. The protocol was immunoSEQ multiplex PCR, while the TCRdb copy is restricted to in-frame clones and leaves out a portion. Here the sample spans 65,000 to 100,000 clones, around 80% being singletons. Source: CD4+ or CD8+ T cells sorted from blood, taken in a trial of the OX40 agonist ivuxolimab. Receptors originate from an adult with an advanced solid tumor such as melanoma, head and neck, liver or kidney cancer.

The V gene is TRBV7-9, the J gene TRBJ2-1; 12 positions match TRBD2. Germline V gives CDR1 SEHNR, CDR2 FQNEAQ (reference sequence). The CDR3 consists of 19 residues. Trimming at V came to 4 bases and at J to 6 bases, leaving 16 bases not matched to a gene. The CDR3 spells CASSSPPLRLAGVGNEQFF. As DNA, the CDR3 is TGTGCCAGCAGCTCCCCTCCCCTCCGACTAGCGGGAGTGGGCAATGAGCAGTTCTTC. Full variable domain (rest looked up from reference TRBV7-9 and TRBJ2-1): DTGVSQNPRHKITKRGQNVTFRCDPISEHNRLYWYRQTLGQGPEFLTYFQNEAQLEKSRLLSDRFSAERPKGSFSTLEIQRTEQGDSAMYLCASSSPPLRLAGVGNEQFFGPGTRLTVL.

The chain links TRBV19 to TRBJ2-5; TRBD2 matches 8 bases. The germline V gene encodes CDR1 LNHDA and CDR2 SQIVND (reference sequence). V lost 1 base, J lost 2 bases, and 0 bases stayed unmatched. The CDR3 consists of 14 residues. The DNA of the CDR3 is TGTGCCAGTAGTATAGCTAGCGGGCAAGAGACCCAGTACTTC. The encoded protein is CASSIASGQETQYF. Full variable domain (missing parts from reference TRBV19 and TRBJ2-5): DGGITQSPKYLFRKEGQNVTLSCEQNLNHDAMYWYRQDPGQGLRLIYYSQIVNDFQKGDIAEGYSVSREKKESFPLTVTSAQKNPTAFYLCASSIASGQETQYFGPGTRLLVL.

This chain links TRBV10-3 with TRBJ1-1, with D possibly matching TRBD1 (6 bases). Germline-derived CDR1 and CDR2 are ENHRY and SYGVKD. The CDR3 runs 15 residues. Trimming pared 0 bases from V and 7 bases from J, leaving 15 bases between. CDR3 bases: TGTGCCATCAGTGAGTCTGGTGGGGGGGCGGGTGAAGCTTTCTTT. It encodes CAISESGGGAGEAFF.

This chain uses TRBV10-3 with TRBJ2-1; D gene unclear. Germline V gives CDR1 ENHRY, CDR2 SYGVKD. The ends were cut back, 2 bases at V and 7 bases at J, with 6 bases in the middle. This CDR3 has 12 residues. CDR3 sequence (DNA): TGTGCCATCAGTGAGCCTAAAAATGAGCAGTTCTTC. Its translation: CAISEPKNEQFF.

V usage is TRBV5-1 and J usage is TRBJ2-2; 9 nucleotides agree with TRBD1. V lost 4 bases to trimming and J lost 7 bases; unmatched junction nucleotides: 8. The CDR3 totals 15 residues. Germline loops: CDR1 SGHRS, CDR2 YFSETQ. CDR3 nucleotides: TGCGCCAGCAGCCCTGGACAGGGGATCGTCGGGGAGCTGTTTTTT. This sequence encodes CASSPGQGIVGELFF.

Of note for this clone: Other DNA sequences within the sample encode an identical CDR3. This chain uses TRBV27 with TRBJ1-1; unclear D gene. Trimming removed 3 bases at V and 1 base at J, with 6 bases between. The CDR3 runs 13 residues. Germline loops: CDR1 MNHEY, CDR2 SMNVEV (reference sequence). The CDR3 DNA is TGTGCCAGCAGTTTGACGGGGAACACTGAAGCTTTCTTT. This translates into CASSLTGNTEAFF.

This chain links TRBV6-5 with TRBJ2-7, with D possibly being TRBD2 (5 bases). V lost 5 bases, J lost 4 bases, and 9 bases lay in between. From germline, CDR1 is MNHEY and CDR2 SVGAGI. The CDR3 loop spans 12 amino acids. This chain's CDR3 is CASSLSGYEQYF. DNA for the CDR3: TGTGCCAGCAGTCTCTCGGGATACGAGCAGTACTTC.

Only a few counts were recorded for this clone. This sequence joins TRBV6-6 and TRBJ2-7, with D uncertain. This CDR3 contains 13 residues. Germline CDR1 MNHNY, CDR2 SVGAGI (reference sequence). The V end was cut by 6 bases, the J end by 12 bases, with 21 bases between. This CDR3 is CASSIPEDAVLYV. CDR3 bases: TGTGCCAGCAGCATACCCGAGGACGCTGTACTGTACGTC.

Remarks on this clone: A read error may produce the germline difference seen at one junction end. CDR3 residues: CASSFRQGGLLLF. The CDR3, as DNA: TGTGCCAGCAGCTTTCGACAGGGGGGGTTGCTACTCTTC. The rearrangement uses TRBV11-2 and TRBJ2-1, with 9 bases fitting TRBD1. Germline V gene data show CDR1 as SGHAT and CDR2 as FQNNGV. The CDR3 spans 13 residues.

This clone is a singleton in its sample. This rearrangement joins TRBV28 to TRBJ2-5; D possibly corresponds to TRBD1 (7 bases). The germline V gene has CDR1 MDHEN and CDR2 SYDVKM. This CDR3 has 14 residues. The V and J ends lost 8 bases and 2 bases respectively, with 15 bases between them. CDR3 nucleotide sequence: TGTGCCAGCCAGGGGGGACAGCCACAAGAGACCCAGTACTTC. Amino acid sequence: CASQGGQPQETQYF.

The chain carries TRBV4-2 and TRBJ2-5, with 8 bases matching TRBD1. Germline lookup yields CDR1 LGHNA and CDR2 YNFKEQ. J gave up 5 bases and V 6 bases, and 14 bases lay outside the gene matches. The CDR3 spans 16 residues. CDR3 bases: TGTGCCAGCAGTGACTCGAGGACAGGGCAGGTTGAGACCCAGTACTTC. This encodes CASSDSRTGQVETQYF.

J is TRBJ2-1 and V is TRBV19; D gene unclear. Trimming removed 7 bases from V and 4 bases from J, with 14 bases in between. Germline CDR1 reads LNHDA; CDR2 reads SQIVND (reference sequence). This CDR3 is built from 14 residues. CDR3 sequence reads: CASKGRTQYNEQFF. The CDR3 DNA follows: TGTGCCAGTAAGGGTAGGACGCAGTACAATGAGCAGTTCTTC.

The chain uses TRBV5-1 and TRBJ1-1; D ambiguous. CDR3 length: 14 amino acids. V was clipped by 5 bases and J by 1 base, with 12 bases between them. CDR1 SGHRS and CDR2 YFSETQ come from the germline V gene. The CDR3 reads CASRTDWGNTEAFF. CDR3 bases: TGCGCCAGCAGAACCGATTGGGGGAACACTGAAGCTTTCTTT.

Concerning this clone: The sample holds other DNA sequences that translate to the same CDR3. The rearrangement joins TRBV27 to TRBJ2-7; 7 positions agree with TRBD1. Germline V CDR1 and CDR2: MNHEY, SMNVEV (reference sequence). Germline trimming cut 5 bases from V and 2 bases from J; bases unmatched to any gene: 6. CDR3 length: 14 amino acids. The CDR3 protein is CASSLQGPPYEQYF. The CDR3 DNA reads TGTGCCAGCAGTCTACAGGGGCCCCCCTACGAGCAGTACTTC.

The rearrangement joins TRBV14 to TRBJ2-3; D is possibly TRBD2 (6 bases). V was cut by 5 bases and J by 7 bases, with 7 bases left in between. There are 11 residues in the CDR3. Per germline, CDR1 SGHDN and CDR2 FVKESK. This chain's CDR3 is CASSGGYTQYF. CDR3 sequence (DNA): TGTGCCAGCAGCGGGGGGTATACGCAGTATTTT.

This clone was seen only a few times. The chain carries TRBV19 and TRBJ2-2; TRBD2 matches at 7 bases. The CDR3 runs to 15 residues. J lost 5 bases, V lost 3 bases, and 6 bases had no gene match. Germline CDR1 LNHDA, CDR2 SQIVND (reference sequence). The CDR3 DNA follows: TGTGCCAGTAGTATGAGTCCGGGAGGTACCGGGGAGCTGTTTTTT. Amino acid sequence: CASSMSPGGTGELFF.

In its sample, this clone was seen once. J is TRBJ2-1 and V is TRBV15, with TRBD2 matching 8 bases. Trimming took 0 bases from V and 8 from J; bases not matched to a gene: 15. Germline lookup yields CDR1 LNHNV and CDR2 YYDKDF (reference sequence). CDR3 size: 18 residues. The CDR3 coding sequence is TGTGCCACCAGCAGAGAAGCCCCCGGGACTAGTTACTTCCATGAGCAGTTCTTC. Encoded protein: CATSREAPGTSYFHEQFF.

The chain combines TRBV7-2 with TRBJ2-7, with 10 bases lining up with TRBD2. Germline CDR1 is SGHTA and CDR2 is FQGNSA. The CDR3 is made up of 15 amino acids. V lost 5 bases and J lost 7; bases outside the gene matches: 11. The CDR3 protein is CASSLGLAGVDEQYF. CDR3 DNA sequence: TGTGCCAGCAGCCTAGGGCTAGCGGGAGTAGATGAGCAGTACTTC.

V is TRBV9 and J is TRBJ1-2, with D possibly being TRBD1 (5 bases). V gave up 1 base and J gave up 1 base, with 11 bases separating them. Per germline, CDR1 SGDLS and CDR2 YYNGEE. The CDR3 runs to 15 residues. The CDR3 reads CASSVSQGRNYGYTF. For the CDR3, the DNA is TGTGCCAGCAGCGTAAGTCAGGGCCGTAACTATGGCTACACCTTC. The full variable domain, in which reference TRBV9 and TRBJ1-2 provide the parts outside the CDR3, is DSGVTQTPKHLITATGQRVTLRCSPRSGDLSVYWYQQSLDQGLQFLIQYYNGEERAKGNILERFSAQQFPDLHSELNLSSLELGDSALYFCASSVSQGRNYGYTFGSGTRLTVV.

This chain links TRBV19 with TRBJ2-4, with D possibly matching TRBD1 (6 bases). Germline CDR1 is LNHDA and CDR2 is SQIVND (reference sequence). The CDR3 has 13 residues. V lost 7 bases and J 8 bases, leaving 15 bases between the germline ends. CDR3 sequence (DNA): TGTGCCAGTATGGGGACACCCTCCGACATTCAGTACTTC. It codes for CASMGTPSDIQYF.

This clone was counted a single time. The chain joins TRBV6-5 to TRBJ2-5; the match to TRBD2 covers 11 bases. This CDR3 is built from 14 residues. The J segment lost 5 bases and the V segment lost 7 bases, leaving 6 bases of the junction unmatched. Germline V gene lookup returns CDR1 MNHEY and CDR2 SVGAGI. The CDR3 spells CASTLTSGAETQYF. The CDR3 DNA reads TGTGCCAGCACCCTGACTAGCGGGGCTGAGACCCAGTACTTC.